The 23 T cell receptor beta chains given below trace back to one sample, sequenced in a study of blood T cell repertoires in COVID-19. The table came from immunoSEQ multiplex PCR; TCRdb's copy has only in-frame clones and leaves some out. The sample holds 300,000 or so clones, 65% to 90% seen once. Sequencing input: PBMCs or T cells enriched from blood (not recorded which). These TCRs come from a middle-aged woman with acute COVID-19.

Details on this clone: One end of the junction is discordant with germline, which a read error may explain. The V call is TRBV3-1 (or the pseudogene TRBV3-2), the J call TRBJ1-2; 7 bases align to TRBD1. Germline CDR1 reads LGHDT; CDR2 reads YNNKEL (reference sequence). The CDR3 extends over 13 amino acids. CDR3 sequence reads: CASRKNSGQTTSF. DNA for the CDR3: TGTGCCAGCAGGAAAAACTCGGGACAGACTACAAGCTTC.

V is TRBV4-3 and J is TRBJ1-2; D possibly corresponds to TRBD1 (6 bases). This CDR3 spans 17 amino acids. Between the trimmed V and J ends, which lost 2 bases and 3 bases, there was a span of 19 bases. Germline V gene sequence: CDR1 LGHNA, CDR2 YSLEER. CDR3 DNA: TGCGCCAGCAGCCAATGGGGGCCGGACGTCCGACACTATGGCTACACCTTC. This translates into CASSQWGPDVRHYGYTF.

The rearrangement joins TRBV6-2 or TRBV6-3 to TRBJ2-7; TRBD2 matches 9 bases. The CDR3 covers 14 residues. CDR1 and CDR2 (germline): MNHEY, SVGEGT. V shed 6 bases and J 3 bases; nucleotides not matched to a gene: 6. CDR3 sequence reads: CASSKAGGLYEQYF. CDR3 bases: TGTGCCAGCAGCAAAGCGGGAGGTCTCTACGAGCAGTACTTC.

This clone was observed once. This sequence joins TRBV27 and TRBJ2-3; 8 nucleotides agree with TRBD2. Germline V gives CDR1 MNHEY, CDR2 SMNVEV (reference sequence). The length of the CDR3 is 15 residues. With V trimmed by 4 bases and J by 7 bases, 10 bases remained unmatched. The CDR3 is CASSSRGGKTHTQYF. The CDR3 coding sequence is TGTGCCAGCAGTTCCCGCGGGGGGAAGACACATACGCAGTATTTT.

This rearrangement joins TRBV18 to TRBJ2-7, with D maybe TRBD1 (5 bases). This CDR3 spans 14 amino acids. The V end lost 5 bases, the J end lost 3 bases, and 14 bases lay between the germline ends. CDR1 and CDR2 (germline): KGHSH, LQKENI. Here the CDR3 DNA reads TGTGCCAGCTCATACATACAGGAGAGCTACGAGCAGTACTTC. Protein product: CASSYIQESYEQYF.

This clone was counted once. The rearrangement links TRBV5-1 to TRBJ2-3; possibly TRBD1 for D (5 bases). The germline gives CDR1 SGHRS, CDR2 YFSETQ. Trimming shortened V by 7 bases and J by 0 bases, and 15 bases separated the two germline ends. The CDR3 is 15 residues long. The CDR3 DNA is TGCGCCAGCGTTCCAGGGCCGACTAGCACAGATACGCAGTATTTT. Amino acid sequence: CASVPGPTSTDTQYF. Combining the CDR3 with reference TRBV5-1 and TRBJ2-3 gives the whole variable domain KAGVTQTPRYLIKTRGQQVTLSCSPISGHRSVSWYQQTPGQGLQFLFEYFSETQRNKGNFPGRFSGRQFSNSRSEMNVSTLELGDSALYLCASVPGPTSTDTQYFGPGTRLTVL.

Here the CDR3 DNA reads TGTGCCAGCAGTCTTGTTACAGGGAGCAATCAGCCCCAGCATTTT. It is translated as CASSLVTGSNQPQHF. The chain employs TRBV27 and TRBJ1-5, with a weak D call TRBD1 (6 bases). This CDR3 has 15 residues. CDR1 MNHEY and CDR2 SMNVEV come from the germline V gene (reference sequence). Trimming removed 5 bases from V and 1 base from J, with 12 bases in between.

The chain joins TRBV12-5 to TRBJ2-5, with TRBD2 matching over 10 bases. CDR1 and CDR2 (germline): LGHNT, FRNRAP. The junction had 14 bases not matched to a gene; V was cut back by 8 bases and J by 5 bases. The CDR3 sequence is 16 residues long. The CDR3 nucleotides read TGTGCTAGTTTTCGGGACTCTAGCGGGAGTAAGGAGACCCAGTACTTC. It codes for CASFRDSSGSKETQYF.

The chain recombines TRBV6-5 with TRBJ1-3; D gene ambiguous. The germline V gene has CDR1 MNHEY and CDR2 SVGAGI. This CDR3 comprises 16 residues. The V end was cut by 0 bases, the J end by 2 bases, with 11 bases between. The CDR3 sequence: CASSYSISSTGNTIYF. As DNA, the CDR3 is TGTGCCAGCAGTTACTCCATATCATCTACTGGAAACACCATATATTTT.

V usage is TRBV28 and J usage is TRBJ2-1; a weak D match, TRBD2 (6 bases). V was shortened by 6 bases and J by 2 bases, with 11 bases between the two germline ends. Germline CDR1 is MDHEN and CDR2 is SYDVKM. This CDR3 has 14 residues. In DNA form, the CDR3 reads TGTGCCAGCAGATGGAGGGTCACCTACAATGAGCAGTTCTTC. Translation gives CASRWRVTYNEQFF.

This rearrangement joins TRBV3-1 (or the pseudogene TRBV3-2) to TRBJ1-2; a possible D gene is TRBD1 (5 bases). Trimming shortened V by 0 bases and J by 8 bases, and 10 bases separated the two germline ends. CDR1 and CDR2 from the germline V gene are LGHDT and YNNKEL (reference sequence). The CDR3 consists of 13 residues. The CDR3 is CASSQEGVGGYTF. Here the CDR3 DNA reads TGTGCCAGCAGCCAAGAAGGGGTGGGGGGCTACACCTTC.

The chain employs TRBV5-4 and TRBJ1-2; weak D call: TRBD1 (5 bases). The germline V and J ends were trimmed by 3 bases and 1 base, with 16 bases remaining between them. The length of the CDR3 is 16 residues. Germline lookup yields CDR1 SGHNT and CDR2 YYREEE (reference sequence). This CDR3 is CASSSKVGGGNYGYTF. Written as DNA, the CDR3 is TGTGCCAGCAGCTCAAAGGTGGGGGGAGGTAACTATGGCTACACCTTC.

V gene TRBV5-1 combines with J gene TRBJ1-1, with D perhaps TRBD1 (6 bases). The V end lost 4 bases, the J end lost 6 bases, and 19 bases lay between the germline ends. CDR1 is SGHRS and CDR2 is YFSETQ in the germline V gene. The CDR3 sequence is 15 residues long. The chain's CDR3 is CASSRTRTAEAEAFF. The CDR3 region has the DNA TGCGCCAGCAGCCGAACCCGGACAGCCGAGGCTGAAGCTTTCTTT.

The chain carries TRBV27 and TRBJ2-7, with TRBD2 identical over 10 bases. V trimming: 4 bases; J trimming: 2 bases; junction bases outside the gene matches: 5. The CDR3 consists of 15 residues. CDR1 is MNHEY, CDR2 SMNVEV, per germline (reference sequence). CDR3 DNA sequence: TGTGCCAGCAGTTCCCAAGCGGGAGGGCCCTACGAGCAGTACTTC. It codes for CASSSQAGGPYEQYF.

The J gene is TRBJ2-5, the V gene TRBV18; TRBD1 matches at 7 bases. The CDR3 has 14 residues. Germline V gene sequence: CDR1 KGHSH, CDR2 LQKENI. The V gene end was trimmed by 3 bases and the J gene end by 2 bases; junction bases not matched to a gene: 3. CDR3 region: CASSPGQHQETQYF. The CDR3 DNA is TGTGCCAGCTCACCGGGACAGCATCAAGAGACCCAGTACTTC.

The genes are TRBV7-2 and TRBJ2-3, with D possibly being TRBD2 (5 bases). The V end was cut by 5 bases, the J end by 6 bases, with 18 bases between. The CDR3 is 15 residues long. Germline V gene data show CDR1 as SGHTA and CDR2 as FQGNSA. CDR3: CASSTQTTVPDTQYF. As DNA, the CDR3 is TGTGCCAGCAGCACCCAGACTACGGTGCCCGATACGCAGTATTTT.

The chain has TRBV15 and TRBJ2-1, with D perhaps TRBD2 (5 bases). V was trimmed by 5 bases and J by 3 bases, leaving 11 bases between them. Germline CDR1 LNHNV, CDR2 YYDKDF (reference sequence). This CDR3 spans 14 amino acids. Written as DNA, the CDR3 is TGTGCCACCAGCGCGGGCGGAAGCTACAATGAGCAGTTCTTC. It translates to CATSAGGSYNEQFF.

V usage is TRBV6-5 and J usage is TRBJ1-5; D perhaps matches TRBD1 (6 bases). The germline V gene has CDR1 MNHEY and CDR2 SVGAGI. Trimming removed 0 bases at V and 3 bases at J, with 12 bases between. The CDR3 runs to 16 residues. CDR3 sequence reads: CASSYSAGVDNQPQHF. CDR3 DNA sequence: TGTGCCAGCAGTTACTCTGCAGGGGTTGACAATCAGCCCCAGCATTTT.

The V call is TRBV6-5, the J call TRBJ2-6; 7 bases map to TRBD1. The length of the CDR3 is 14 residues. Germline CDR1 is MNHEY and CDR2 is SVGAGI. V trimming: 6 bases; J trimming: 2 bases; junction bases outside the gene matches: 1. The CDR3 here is CASRQGAGANVLTF. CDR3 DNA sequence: TGTGCCAGCAGGCAGGGGGCTGGGGCCAACGTCCTGACTTTC.

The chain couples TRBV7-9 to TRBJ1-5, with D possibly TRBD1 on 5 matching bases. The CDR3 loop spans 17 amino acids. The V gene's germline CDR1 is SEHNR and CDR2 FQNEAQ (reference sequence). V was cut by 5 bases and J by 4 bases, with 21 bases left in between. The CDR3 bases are TGTGCCAGCAGCCTGGGAGGTCGGGACCTGGGGAATCAGCCCCAGCATTTT. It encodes CASSLGGRDLGNQPQHF.

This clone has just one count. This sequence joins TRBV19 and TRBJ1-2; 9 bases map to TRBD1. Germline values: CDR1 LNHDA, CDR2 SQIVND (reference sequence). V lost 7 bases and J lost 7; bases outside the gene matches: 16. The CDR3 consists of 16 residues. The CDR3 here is CASTPLFSQGAIGYTF. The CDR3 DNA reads TGTGCCAGTACCCCCTTGTTCTCACAGGGGGCTATTGGCTACACCTTC.

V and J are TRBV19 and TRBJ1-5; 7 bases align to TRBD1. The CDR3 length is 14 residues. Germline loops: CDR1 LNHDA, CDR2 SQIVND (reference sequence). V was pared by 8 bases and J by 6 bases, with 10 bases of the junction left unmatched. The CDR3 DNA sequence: TGTGCCAGTCATAAGACAGGGTCCTTTCAGCCCCAGCATTTT. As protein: CASHKTGSFQPQHF.

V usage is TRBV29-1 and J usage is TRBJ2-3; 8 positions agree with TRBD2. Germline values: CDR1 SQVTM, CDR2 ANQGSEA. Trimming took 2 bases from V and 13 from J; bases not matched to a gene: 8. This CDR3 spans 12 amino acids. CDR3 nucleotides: TGCAGCGTTGAAAGAGGAGCGGGGGCAGAGTATTTT. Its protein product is CSVERGAGAEYF.